This T cell receptor (beta chain) was observed in a study of blood T cell repertoires in COVID-19. Trimming shortened V by 0 bases and J by 5 bases, and 10 bases separated the two germline ends. CDR1 is LNHNV and CDR2 is YYDKDF in the germline V gene (reference sequence). This CDR3 has 15 residues. Source study methods: It was from reference gene primer amplification that nucleated cell counts were estimated. Sequencing used immunoSEQ multiplex PCR; TCRdb keeps in-frame clones, though not all of them. That table gives V, J and clone size, and the DNA gave D and trimming. The sample has 60,000 to 80,000 clones, roughly 85% seen once. This clone was counted a few times.

The clonotype originates from a man aged 50-59 years with acute or convalescent COVID-19. The V and J genes are TRBV15 and TRBJ1-4; D gene ambiguous. The specimen sequenced was peripheral blood. CDR3 loop: CATSRDVGTNEKLFF. CDR3 nucleotides: TGTGCCACCAGCAGAGATGTGGGCACCAATGAAAAACTGTTTTTT.